The source of this T cell receptor (beta chain) is a study of OX40 agonist ivuxolimab in advanced cancers. Study-wide background: Head and neck, renal cell, melanoma or hepatocellular carcinoma were the cancers that dose-escalation patients had.

In the case of this clone: What it recognizes is unknown.

Produced via immunoSEQ multiplex PCR; TCRdb's table is partial and in-frame only. Among about 72,000 clones listed, roughly 80% were seen once. Broader study findings: Among the nonresponders, some also had low normalized T-cell clonal expansion.

This CDR3 has 17 amino acids. V was clipped by 8 bases and J by 7 bases; unmatched bases: 16. The germline gives CDR1 SNHLY, CDR2 FYNNEI. This receptor was obtained from an adult with an advanced solid tumor such as melanoma, head and neck, liver or kidney cancer. The specimen was CD4+ or CD8+ T cells sorted from blood, collected in a trial of the OX40 agonist ivuxolimab. J is TRBJ2-5 and V is TRBV2; 13 bases map to TRBD2. The CDR3 loop is CASFRGTGLAGVATQYF. CDR3 in DNA: TGTGCCAGCTTTCGCGGGACTGGACTAGCGGGAGTGGCGACCCAGTACTTC. Combining the CDR3 with reference TRBV2 and TRBJ2-5 gives the whole variable domain EPEVTQTPSHQVTQMGQEVILRCVPISNHLYFYWYRQILGQKVEFLVSFYNNEISEKSEIFDDQFSVERPDGSNFTLKIRSTKLEDSAMYFCASFRGTGLAGVATQYFGPGTRLLVL.